The 4 T cell receptor beta chains below come from one sample, sequenced in a study of blood T cell repertoires in COVID-19. Repertoires were generated with immunoSEQ multiplex PCR, while TCRdb's copy carries only in-frame clones and drops some. The table records more than 350,000 clones, about 90% of them present only once. The sequenced sample was peripheral blood. The receptors stem from a woman in her twenties or thirties with COVID-19, enrolled during active disease.

The chain links TRBV12-3 or TRBV12-4 to TRBJ1-1; D unclear. With 1 base removed from V and 7 bases from J, the gap between germline ends came to 10 bases. The CDR3 is made up of 13 amino acids. DNA of the CDR3: TGTGCCAGCAGTTTAGGAGGGAGTGGTGAAGCTTTCTTT. This encodes CASSLGGSGEAFF.

This clone occurred once. The chain is built from TRBV5-5 and TRBJ2-3; perhaps TRBD1 as D (5 bases). Trimming removed 3 bases at V and 5 bases at J, with 13 bases between. Germline V lookup: CDR1 SGHKS, CDR2 YYEKEE (reference sequence). This CDR3 is 14 amino acids long. CDR3 sequence: CASSSTGLRDTQYF. The CDR3 DNA reads TGTGCCAGCAGCTCCACAGGTCTGAGAGATACGCAGTATTTT.

The chain recombines TRBV5-8 with TRBJ2-1, with 7 bases that match TRBD1. Losses at the gene ends were 4 bases for V and 8 bases for J; bases not matched to a gene: 24. Germline lookup yields CDR1 SGHTS and CDR2 YDEGEE. This CDR3 comprises 19 residues. CDR3 sequence (DNA): TGTGCCAGCAGCCCCATAACGCGGACATTGTTAGGGGGCAGCGATGAGCAGTTCTTC. Amino acids: CASSPITRTLLGGSDEQFF.

This sequence joins TRBV28 and TRBJ2-1; D perhaps matches TRBD1 (5 bases). Deletions cut 6 bases from V and 1 base from J, with 13 bases between. Germline CDR1 MDHEN, CDR2 SYDVKM. The CDR3 is 15 amino acids. The CDR3 protein is CASRNWTPSYNEQFF. CDR3 nucleotides: TGTGCCAGCAGGAACTGGACACCATCCTACAATGAGCAGTTCTTC.